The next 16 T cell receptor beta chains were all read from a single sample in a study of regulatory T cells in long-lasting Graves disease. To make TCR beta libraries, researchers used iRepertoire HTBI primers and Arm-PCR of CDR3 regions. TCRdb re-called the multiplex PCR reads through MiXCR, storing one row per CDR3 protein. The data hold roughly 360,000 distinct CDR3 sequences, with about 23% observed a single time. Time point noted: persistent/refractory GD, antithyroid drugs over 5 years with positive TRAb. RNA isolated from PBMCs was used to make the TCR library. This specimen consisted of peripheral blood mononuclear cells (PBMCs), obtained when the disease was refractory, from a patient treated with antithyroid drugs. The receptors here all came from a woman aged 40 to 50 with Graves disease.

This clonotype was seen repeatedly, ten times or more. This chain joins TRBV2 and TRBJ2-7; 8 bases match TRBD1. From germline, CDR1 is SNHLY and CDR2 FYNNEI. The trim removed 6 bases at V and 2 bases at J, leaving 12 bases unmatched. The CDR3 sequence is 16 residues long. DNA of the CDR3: TGTGCCAGCAGGACAGACGGGACAGGCGCCGCCTACGAGCAGTACTTC. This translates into CASRTDGTGAAYEQYF.

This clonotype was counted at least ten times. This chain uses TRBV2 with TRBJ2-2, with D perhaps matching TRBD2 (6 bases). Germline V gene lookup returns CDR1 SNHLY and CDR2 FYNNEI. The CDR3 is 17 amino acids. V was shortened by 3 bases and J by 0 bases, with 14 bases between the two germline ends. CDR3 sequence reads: CASSDSPSSANTGELFF. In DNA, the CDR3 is TGTGCCAGCAGTGATTCACCTTCTAGCGCGAACACCGGGGAGCTGTTTTTT.

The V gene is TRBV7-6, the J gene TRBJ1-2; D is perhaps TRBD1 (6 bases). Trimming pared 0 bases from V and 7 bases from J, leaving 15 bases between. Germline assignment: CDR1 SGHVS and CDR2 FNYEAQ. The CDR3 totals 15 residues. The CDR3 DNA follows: TGTGCCAGCAGCTTAGCGTCGGCGGGGGGGCCTGGCTACACCTTC. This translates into CASSLASAGGPGYTF.

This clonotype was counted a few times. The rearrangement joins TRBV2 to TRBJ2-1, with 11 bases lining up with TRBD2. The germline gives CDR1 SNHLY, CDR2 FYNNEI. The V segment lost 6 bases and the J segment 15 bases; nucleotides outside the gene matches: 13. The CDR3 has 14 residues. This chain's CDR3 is CASSAGLAAPRGFF. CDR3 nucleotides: TGTGCCAGCAGCGCGGGACTAGCGGCCCCTCGAGGGTTCTTC. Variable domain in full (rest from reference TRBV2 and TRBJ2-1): EPEVTQTPSHQVTQMGQEVILRCVPISNHLYFYWYRQILGQKVEFLVSFYNNEISEKSEIFDDQFSVERPDGSNFTLKIRSTKLEDSAMYFCASSAGLAAPRGFFGPGTRLTVL.

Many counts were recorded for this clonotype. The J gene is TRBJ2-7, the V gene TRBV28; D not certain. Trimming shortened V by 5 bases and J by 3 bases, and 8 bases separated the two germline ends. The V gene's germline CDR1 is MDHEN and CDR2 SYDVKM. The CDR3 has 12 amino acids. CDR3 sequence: CASSIRFYEQYF. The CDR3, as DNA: TGTGCCAGCAGTATCCGGTTCTACGAGCAGTACTTC.

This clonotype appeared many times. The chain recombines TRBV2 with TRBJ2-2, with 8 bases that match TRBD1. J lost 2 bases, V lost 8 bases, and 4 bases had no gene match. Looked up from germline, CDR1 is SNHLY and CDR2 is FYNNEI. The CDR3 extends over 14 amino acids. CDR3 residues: CASSGQGNTGELFF. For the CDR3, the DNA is TGTGCCAGCTCCGGACAGGGCAACACCGGGGAGCTGTTTTTT.

CDR3 in amino acids: CASSTGADTEAFF. CDR3 bases: TGCGCCAGCAGTACAGGGGCTGACACTGAAGCTTTCTTT. This rearrangement joins TRBV5-1 to TRBJ1-1; 7 nucleotides agree with TRBD1. V dropped 5 bases and J dropped 3; count of bases not matched to a gene: 4. Germline V gene sequence: CDR1 SGHRS, CDR2 YFSETQ. This CDR3 contains 13 residues.

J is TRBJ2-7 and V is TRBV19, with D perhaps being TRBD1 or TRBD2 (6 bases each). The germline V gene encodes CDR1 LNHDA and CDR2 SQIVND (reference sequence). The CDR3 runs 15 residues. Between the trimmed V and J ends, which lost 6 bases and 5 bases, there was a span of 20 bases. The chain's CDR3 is CASSPHRGGRHEQYF. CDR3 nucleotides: TGTGCCAGTAGCCCCCACAGAGGGGGGAGACACGAGCAGTACTTC.

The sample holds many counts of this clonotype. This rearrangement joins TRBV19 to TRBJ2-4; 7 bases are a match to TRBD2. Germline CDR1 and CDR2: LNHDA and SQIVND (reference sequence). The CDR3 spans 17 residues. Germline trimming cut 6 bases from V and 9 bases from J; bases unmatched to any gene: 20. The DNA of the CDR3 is TGTGCCAGTAGACCATGGTCGGCTAGCGGAAAGGAGGGCATTCAGTACTTC. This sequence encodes CASRPWSASGKEGIQYF. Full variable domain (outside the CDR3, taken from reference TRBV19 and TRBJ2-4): DGGITQSPKYLFRKEGQNVTLSCEQNLNHDAMYWYRQDPGQGLRLIYYSQIVNDFQKGDIAEGYSVSREKKESFPLTVTSAQKNPTAFYLCASRPWSASGKEGIQYFGAGTRLSVL.

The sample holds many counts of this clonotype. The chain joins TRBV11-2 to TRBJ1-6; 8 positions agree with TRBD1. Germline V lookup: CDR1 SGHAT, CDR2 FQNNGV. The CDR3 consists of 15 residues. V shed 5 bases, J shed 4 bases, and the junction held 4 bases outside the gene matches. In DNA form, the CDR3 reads TGTGCCAGCAGCATCCGACAGGGGTATAATTCACCCCTCCACTTT. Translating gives CASSIRQGYNSPLHF.

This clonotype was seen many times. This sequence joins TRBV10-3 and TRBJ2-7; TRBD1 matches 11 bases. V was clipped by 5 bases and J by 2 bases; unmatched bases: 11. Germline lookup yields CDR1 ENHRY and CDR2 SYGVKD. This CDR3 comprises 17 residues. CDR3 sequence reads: CAISILDGTGGPYEQYF. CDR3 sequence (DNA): TGTGCCATCAGTATCCTGGACGGGACAGGGGGGCCCTACGAGCAGTACTTC.

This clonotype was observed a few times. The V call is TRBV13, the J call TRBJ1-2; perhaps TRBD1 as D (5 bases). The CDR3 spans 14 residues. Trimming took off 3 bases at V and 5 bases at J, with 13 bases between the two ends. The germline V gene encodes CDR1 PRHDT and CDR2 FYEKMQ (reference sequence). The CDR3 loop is CASSFAGVGYGYTF. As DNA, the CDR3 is TGTGCCAGCAGCTTTGCGGGGGTGGGATATGGCTACACCTTC.

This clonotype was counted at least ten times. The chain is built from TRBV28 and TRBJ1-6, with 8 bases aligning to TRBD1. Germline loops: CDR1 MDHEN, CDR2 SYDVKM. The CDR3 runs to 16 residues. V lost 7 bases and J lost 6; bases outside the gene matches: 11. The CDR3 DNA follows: TGTGCCAGCACCCTCACGGACAGGGCGGGTAATTCACCCCTCCACTTT. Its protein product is CASTLTDRAGNSPLHF.

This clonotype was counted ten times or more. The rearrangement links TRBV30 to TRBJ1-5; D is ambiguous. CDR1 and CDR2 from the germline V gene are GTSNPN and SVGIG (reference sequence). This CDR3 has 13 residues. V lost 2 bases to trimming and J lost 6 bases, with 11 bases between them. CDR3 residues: CAWSQAERQPQHF. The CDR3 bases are TGTGCCTGGAGTCAGGCGGAGCGTCAGCCCCAGCATTTT.

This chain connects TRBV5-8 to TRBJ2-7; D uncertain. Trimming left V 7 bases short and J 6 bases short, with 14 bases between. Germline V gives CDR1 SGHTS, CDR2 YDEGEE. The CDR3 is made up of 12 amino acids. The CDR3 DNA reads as TGTGCCAGCCACGACCCCTCCGGCGAGCAGTACTTC. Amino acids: CASHDPSGEQYF.

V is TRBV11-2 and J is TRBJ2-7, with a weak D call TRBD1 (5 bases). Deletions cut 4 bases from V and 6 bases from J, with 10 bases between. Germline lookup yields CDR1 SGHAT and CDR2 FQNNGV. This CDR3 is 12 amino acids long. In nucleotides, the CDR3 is TGTGCCAGCAGCTACCCGACAGTCGAGCAGTACTTC. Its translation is CASSYPTVEQYF.